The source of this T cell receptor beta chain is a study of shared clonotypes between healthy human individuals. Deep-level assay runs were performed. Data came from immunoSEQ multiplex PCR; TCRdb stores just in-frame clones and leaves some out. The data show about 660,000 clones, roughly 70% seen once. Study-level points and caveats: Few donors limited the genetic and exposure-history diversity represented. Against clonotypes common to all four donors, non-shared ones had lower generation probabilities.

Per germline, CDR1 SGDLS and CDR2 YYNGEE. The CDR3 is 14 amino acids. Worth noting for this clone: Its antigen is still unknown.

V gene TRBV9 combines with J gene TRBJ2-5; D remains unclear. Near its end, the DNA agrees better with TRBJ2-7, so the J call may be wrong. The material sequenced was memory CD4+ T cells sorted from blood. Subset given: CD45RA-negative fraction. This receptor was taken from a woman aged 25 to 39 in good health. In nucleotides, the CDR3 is TGTGCCAGCAGCGTAGGGTCCCGCTCCTACGAGCAGTACTTC. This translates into CASSVGSRSYEQYF.